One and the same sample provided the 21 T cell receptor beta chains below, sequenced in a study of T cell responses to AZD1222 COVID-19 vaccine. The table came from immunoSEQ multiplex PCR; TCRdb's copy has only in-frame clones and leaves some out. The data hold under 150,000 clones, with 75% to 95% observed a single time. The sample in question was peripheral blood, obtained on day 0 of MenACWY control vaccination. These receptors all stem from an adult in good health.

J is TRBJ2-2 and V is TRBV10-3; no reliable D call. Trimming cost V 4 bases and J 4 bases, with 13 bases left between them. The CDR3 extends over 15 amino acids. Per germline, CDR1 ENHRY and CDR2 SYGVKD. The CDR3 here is CAISGHPSLTGELFF. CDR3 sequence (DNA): TGTGCCATCAGTGGACACCCCTCACTCACCGGGGAGCTGTTTTTT.

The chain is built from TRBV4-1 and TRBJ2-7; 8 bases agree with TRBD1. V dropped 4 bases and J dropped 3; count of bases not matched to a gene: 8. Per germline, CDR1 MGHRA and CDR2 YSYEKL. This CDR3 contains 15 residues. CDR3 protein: CASSRGQGVSYEQYF. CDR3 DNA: TGCGCCAGCAGCCGAGGACAGGGTGTAAGCTACGAGCAGTACTTC.

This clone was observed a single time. The CDR3 DNA is TGTGCCAGCACTGAAGCGGGAGTAGAGACCCAGTACTTC. It codes for CASTEAGVETQYF. The rearrangement uses TRBV3-1 (or the pseudogene TRBV3-2) and TRBJ2-5, with 8 bases that match TRBD2. Germline CDR1 is LGHDT and CDR2 is YNNKEL (reference sequence). The trim removed 7 bases at V and 4 bases at J, leaving 5 bases unmatched. This CDR3 is 13 amino acids long.

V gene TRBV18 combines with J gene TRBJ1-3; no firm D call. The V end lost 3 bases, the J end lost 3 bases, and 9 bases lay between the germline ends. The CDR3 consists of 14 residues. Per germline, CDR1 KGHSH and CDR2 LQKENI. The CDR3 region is CASSPRRDGNTIYF. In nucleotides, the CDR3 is TGTGCCAGCTCACCGAGGAGGGATGGAAACACCATATATTTT.

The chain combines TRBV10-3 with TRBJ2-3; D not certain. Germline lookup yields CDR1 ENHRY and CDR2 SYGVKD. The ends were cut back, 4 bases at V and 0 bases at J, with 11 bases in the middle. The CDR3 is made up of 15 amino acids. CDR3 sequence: CAISARQTSTDTQYF. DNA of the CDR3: TGTGCCATCAGTGCCCGGCAGACCAGCACAGATACGCAGTATTTT.

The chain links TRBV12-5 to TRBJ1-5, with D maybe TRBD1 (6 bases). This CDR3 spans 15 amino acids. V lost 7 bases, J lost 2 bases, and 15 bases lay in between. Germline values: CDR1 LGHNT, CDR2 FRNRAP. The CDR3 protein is CASVMAQGGNQPQHF. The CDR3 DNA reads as TGTGCTAGTGTTATGGCACAGGGCGGCAATCAGCCCCAGCATTTT. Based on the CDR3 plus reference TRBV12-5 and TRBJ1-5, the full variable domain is DARVTQTPRHKVTEMGQEVTMRCQPILGHNTVFWYRQTMMQGLELLAYFRNRAPLDDSGMPKDRFSAEMPDATLATLKIQPSEPRDSAVYFCASVMAQGGNQPQHFGDGTRLSIL.

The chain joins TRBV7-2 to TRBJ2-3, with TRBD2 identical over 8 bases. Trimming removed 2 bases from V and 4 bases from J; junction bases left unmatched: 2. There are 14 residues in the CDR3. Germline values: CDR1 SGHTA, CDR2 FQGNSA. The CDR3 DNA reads TGTGCCAGCAGCTTAAGCGGGAGTGCAGATACGCAGTATTTT. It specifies CASSLSGSADTQYF.

This CDR3 is CASSLQGTWGGQYF. CDR3 DNA: TGTGCCAGCAGCCTGCAGGGGACCTGGGGCGGGCAGTACTTC. The chain links TRBV5-4 to TRBJ2-7; possible D gene TRBD1, 6 bases. The germline V and J ends were trimmed by 4 bases and 9 bases, with 20 bases remaining between them. The CDR3 is 14 amino acids. Germline-derived CDR1 and CDR2 are SGHNT and YYREEE (reference sequence).

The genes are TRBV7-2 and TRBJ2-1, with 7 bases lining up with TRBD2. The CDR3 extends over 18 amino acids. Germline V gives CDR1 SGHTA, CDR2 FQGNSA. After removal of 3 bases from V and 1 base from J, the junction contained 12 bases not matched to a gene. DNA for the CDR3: TGTGCCAGCAGCTTGGGAGGGGCTCCTAGCGGTTCCTACAATGAGCAGTTCTTC. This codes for CASSLGGAPSGSYNEQFF.

The CDR3 sequence: CASSQDGRWDRWTGELFF. The CDR3 DNA sequence: TGTGCCAGCAGCCAAGATGGTCGGTGGGACAGGTGGACCGGGGAGCTGTTTTTT. The V gene is TRBV3-1 (or the pseudogene TRBV3-2), the J gene TRBJ2-2; the match to TRBD1 covers 8 bases. V lost 0 bases and J lost 5; bases outside the gene matches: 11. CDR1 is LGHDT and CDR2 is YNNKEL in the germline V gene (reference sequence). This CDR3 contains 18 residues.

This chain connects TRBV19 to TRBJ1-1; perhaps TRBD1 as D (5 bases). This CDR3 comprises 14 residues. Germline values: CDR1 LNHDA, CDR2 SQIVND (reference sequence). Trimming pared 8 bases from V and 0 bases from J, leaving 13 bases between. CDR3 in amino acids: CASYKGTLNTEAFF. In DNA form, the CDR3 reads TGTGCCAGTTACAAGGGGACGTTGAACACTGAAGCTTTCTTT.

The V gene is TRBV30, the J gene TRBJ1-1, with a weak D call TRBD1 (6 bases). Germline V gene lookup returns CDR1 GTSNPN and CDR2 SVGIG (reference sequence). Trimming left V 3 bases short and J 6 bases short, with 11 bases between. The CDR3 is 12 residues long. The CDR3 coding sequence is TGTGCCTGGAGCCCCCGACAGGCTGAAGCTTTCTTT. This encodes CAWSPRQAEAFF.

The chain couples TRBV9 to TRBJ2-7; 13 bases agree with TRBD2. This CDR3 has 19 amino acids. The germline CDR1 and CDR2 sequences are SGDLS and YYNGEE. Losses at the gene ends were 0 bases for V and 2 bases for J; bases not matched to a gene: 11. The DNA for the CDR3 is TGTGCCAGCAGCGTAGAGGGGGGGACTAGCGGGATTAGTCCCTACGAGCAGTACTTC. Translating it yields CASSVEGGTSGISPYEQYF.

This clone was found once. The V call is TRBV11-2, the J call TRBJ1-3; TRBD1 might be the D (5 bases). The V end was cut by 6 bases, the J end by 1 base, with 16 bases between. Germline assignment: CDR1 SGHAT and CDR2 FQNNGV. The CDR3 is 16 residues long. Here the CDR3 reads CASRNPGRGSGNTIYF. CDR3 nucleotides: TGTGCCAGCAGAAATCCTGGGAGGGGATCTGGAAACACCATATATTTT.

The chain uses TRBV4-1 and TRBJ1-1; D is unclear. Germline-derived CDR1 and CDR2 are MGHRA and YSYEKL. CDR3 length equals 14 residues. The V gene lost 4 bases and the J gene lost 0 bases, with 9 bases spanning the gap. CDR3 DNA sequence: TGCGCCAGCAGCCCCCGGCCCCTGAACACTGAAGCTTTCTTT. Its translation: CASSPRPLNTEAFF.

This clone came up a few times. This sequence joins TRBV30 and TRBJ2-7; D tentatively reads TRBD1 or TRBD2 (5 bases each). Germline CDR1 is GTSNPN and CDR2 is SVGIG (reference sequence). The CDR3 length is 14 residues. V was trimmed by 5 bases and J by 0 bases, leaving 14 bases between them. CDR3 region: CAWAAPGSSYEQYF. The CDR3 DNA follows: TGTGCCTGGGCGGCGCCAGGGAGCTCCTACGAGCAGTACTTC. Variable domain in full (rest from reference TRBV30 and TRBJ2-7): SQTIHQWPATLVQPVGSPLSLECTVEGTSNPNLYWYRQAAGRGLQLLFYSVGIGQISSEVPQNLSASRPQDRQFILSSKKLLLSDSGFYLCAWAAPGSSYEQYFGPGTRLTVT.

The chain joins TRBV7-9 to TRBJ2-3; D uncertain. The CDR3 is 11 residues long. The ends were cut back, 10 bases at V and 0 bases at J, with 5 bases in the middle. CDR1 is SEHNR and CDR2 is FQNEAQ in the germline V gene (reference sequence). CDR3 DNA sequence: TGTGCCACCACGAGCACAGATACGCAGTATTTT. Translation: CATTSTDTQYF.

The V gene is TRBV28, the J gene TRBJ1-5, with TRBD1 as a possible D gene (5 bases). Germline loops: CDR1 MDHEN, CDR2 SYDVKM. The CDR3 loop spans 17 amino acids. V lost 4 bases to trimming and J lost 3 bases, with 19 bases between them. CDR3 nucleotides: TGTGCCAGCAGTTCCACAGGAATTAGATCGGTCAATCAGCCCCAGCATTTT. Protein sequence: CASSSTGIRSVNQPQHF.

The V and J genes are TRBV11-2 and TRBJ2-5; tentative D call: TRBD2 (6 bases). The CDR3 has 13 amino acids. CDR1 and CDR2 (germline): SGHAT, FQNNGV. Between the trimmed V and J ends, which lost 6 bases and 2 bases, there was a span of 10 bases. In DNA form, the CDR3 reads TGTGCCAGCAGGAGACTAGGTCAAGAGACCCAGTACTTC. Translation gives CASRRLGQETQYF.

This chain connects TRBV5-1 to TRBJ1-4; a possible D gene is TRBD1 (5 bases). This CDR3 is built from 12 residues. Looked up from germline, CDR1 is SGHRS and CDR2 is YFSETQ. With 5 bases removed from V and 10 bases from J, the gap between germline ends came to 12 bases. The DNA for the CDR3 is TGCGCCAGCAGAAGGGACGAAGCAAAACTGTTTTTT. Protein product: CASRRDEAKLFF.

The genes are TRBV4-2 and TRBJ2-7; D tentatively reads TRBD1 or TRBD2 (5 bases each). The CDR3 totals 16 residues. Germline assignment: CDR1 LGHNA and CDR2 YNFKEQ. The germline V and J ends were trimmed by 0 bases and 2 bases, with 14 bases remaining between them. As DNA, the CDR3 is TGTGCCAGCAGCCAAGATCGAAGGGACCGGACCTACGAGCAGTACTTC. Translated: CASSQDRRDRTYEQYF.